The 16 T cell receptor beta chains listed next were all sequenced from one sample in a study of blood T cell repertoires in COVID-19. Data came from immunoSEQ multiplex PCR; TCRdb stores just in-frame clones and leaves some out. The sample lists roughly 170,000 clones; more than 70% were seen once. Sample: PBMCs or T cells enriched from blood (not recorded which). Every receptor here comes from a man in his 60s who had recovered from COVID-19.

The chain has TRBV7-9 and TRBJ2-7, with 8 positions matching TRBD2. Germline CDR1 SEHNR, CDR2 FQNEAQ (reference sequence). V lost 0 bases to trimming and J lost 5 bases; unmatched junction nucleotides: 6. This CDR3 contains 15 residues. CDR3 DNA: TGTGCCAGCAGCTTAGCCGGGGGGGCCGTAAACGAGCAGTACTTC. This gives the protein CASSLAGGAVNEQYF.

CDR3 nucleotide sequence: TGTGCCAGCAGCCCGCATCTGATTTCGGACTATGGCTACACCTTC. It specifies CASSPHLISDYGYTF. V is TRBV28 and J is TRBJ1-2; D is undetermined. Trimming removed 6 bases from V and 3 bases from J, with 17 bases in between. This CDR3 has 15 amino acids. Germline V CDR1 and CDR2: MDHEN, SYDVKM.

The chain couples TRBV5-1 to TRBJ2-3, with a tentative D call TRBD1 (6 bases). Germline CDR1 reads SGHRS; CDR2 reads YFSETQ. Deletions cut 0 bases from V and 1 base from J, with 9 bases between. The CDR3 length is 15 residues. In DNA form, the CDR3 reads TGCGCCAGCAGCTTGGGGACAGTCGGCACAGATACGCAGTATTTT. Its translation: CASSLGTVGTDTQYF.

This chain links TRBV28 with TRBJ2-1, with a weak D call TRBD2 (6 bases). The CDR3 sequence is 12 residues long. Germline V gene lookup returns CDR1 MDHEN and CDR2 SYDVKM. Trimming left V 7 bases short and J 11 bases short, with 15 bases between. In DNA form, the CDR3 reads TGTGCCAGCACTCTGGGGGGAGTAAAGCAGTTCTTC. Its protein product is CASTLGGVKQFF.

J is TRBJ2-5 and V is TRBV15; no firm D call. Trimming removed 1 base from V and 1 base from J, with 4 bases in between. This CDR3 spans 13 amino acids. Per germline, CDR1 LNHNV and CDR2 YYDKDF (reference sequence). The CDR3 here is CATSRVIQETQYF. The CDR3 coding sequence is TGTGCCACCAGCAGAGTTATCCAAGAGACCCAGTACTTC.

The V and J genes are TRBV11-1 and TRBJ2-2; 8 bases fit TRBD1. The CDR3 is made up of 15 amino acids. V shed 6 bases, J shed 2 bases, and the junction held 5 bases outside the gene matches. Germline CDR1 reads SGHAT; CDR2 reads FQDESV (reference sequence). This CDR3 is CASSRTGLNTGELFF. CDR3 coding DNA: TGTGCCAGCAGTAGGACAGGGCTAAACACCGGGGAGCTGTTTTTT. The full variable domain, in which reference TRBV11-1 and TRBJ2-2 provide the parts outside the CDR3, is EAEVAQSPRYKITEKSQAVAFWCDPISGHATLYWYRQILGQGPELLVQFQDESVVDDSQLPKDRFSAERLKGVDSTLKIQPAELGDSAMYLCASSRTGLNTGELFFGEGSRLTVL.

This chain connects TRBV15 to TRBJ2-7; D perhaps matches TRBD1 (6 bases). Germline-derived CDR1 and CDR2 are LNHNV and YYDKDF (reference sequence). The ends were cut back, 4 bases at V and 6 bases at J, with 13 bases in the middle. This CDR3 is 13 amino acids long. CDR3 sequence: CATSIEQGTEQYF. CDR3 DNA: TGTGCCACCAGCATAGAACAGGGAACCGAGCAGTACTTC.

V and J are TRBV29-1 and TRBJ1-5; D not certain. The germline gives CDR1 SQVTM, CDR2 ANQGSEA. Trimming cost V 7 bases and J 5 bases, with 18 bases left between them. The CDR3 extends over 14 amino acids. CDR3 coding DNA: TGCAGCGCCCGAGACCGGGGTCAATATCAGCCCCAGCATTTT. This gives the protein CSARDRGQYQPQHF.

In this sample, this clone turned up once. The rearrangement uses TRBV6-5 and TRBJ2-7; possibly TRBD2 for D (6 bases). The CDR3 covers 12 residues. Trimming shortened V by 2 bases and J by 6 bases, and 8 bases separated the two germline ends. Germline CDR1 is MNHEY and CDR2 is SVGAGI. The CDR3 region is CASSYGGIEQYF. In nucleotides, the CDR3 is TGTGCCAGCAGTTACGGGGGGATCGAGCAGTACTTC.

This clone occurred a few times. V gene TRBV6-5 combines with J gene TRBJ1-1; 7 nucleotides agree with TRBD1. The CDR3 totals 13 residues. The germline V gene encodes CDR1 MNHEY and CDR2 SVGAGI. The ends lost 10 bases at V and 5 bases at J; junction bases unmatched: 10. CDR3 nucleotide sequence: TGTGCCACGGACCCACAGGGGAATACTGAAGCTTTCTTT. It codes for CATDPQGNTEAFF.

The rearrangement joins TRBV5-1 to TRBJ1-3; TRBD1 aligns across 8 bases. In germline, CDR1 is SGHRS, CDR2 YFSETQ. The CDR3 totals 14 residues. V lost 3 bases, J lost 3 bases, and 2 bases stayed unmatched. This CDR3 is CASSWDRLGNTIYF. For the CDR3, the DNA is TGCGCCAGCAGCTGGGACAGGCTTGGAAACACCATATATTTT.

The V call is TRBV18, the J call TRBJ2-3, with D maybe TRBD2 (6 bases). Germline V CDR1 and CDR2: KGHSH, LQKENI. The ends were cut back, 10 bases at V and 2 bases at J, with 16 bases in the middle. This CDR3 comprises 14 residues. The CDR3 DNA sequence: TGTGCCACCGGCGGAACTAGCAACACAGATACGCAGTATTTT. It encodes CATGGTSNTDTQYF.

Turning to this clone: Within the sample, other DNA sequences also encode this same CDR3. This chain uses TRBV11-2 with TRBJ2-5; the D is unclear. The germline V gene encodes CDR1 SGHAT and CDR2 FQNNGV. This CDR3 region has 11 residues. V dropped 2 bases and J dropped 4 bases, with 2 bases sitting between them. In DNA form, the CDR3 reads TGTGCCAGCAGCTTACGAGAGACCCAGTACTTC. Translated: CASSLRETQYF.

The chain joins TRBV19 to TRBJ2-1, with TRBD2 as a possible D gene (7 bases). Germline V gene data show CDR1 as LNHDA and CDR2 as SQIVND (reference sequence). V lost 4 bases to trimming and J lost 3 bases, with 16 bases between them. This CDR3 region has 16 residues. DNA of the CDR3: TGTGCCAGTAGTACCAAGGGGGTAGCGGGCTACAATGAGCAGTTCTTC. As protein: CASSTKGVAGYNEQFF.

This clone was found once. The CDR3 spells CASSETASGSTDTQYF. CDR3 bases: TGTGCCAGCAGTGAGACGGCTAGCGGAAGCACAGATACGCAGTATTTT. The rearrangement joins TRBV25-1 to TRBJ2-3, with 7 bases identical to TRBD2. Germline V CDR1 and CDR2: MGHDK, SYGVNS. The CDR3 consists of 16 residues. The ends lost 3 bases at V and 0 bases at J; junction bases unmatched: 6.

The chain joins TRBV7-6 to TRBJ2-1; 10 bases are a match to TRBD2. CDR3 length: 16 residues. Germline CDR1 reads SGHVS; CDR2 reads FNYEAQ. With 5 bases clipped from V and 4 bases from J, the junction kept 8 bases outside the gene matches. CDR3: CASSAPGLAHYNEQFF. As DNA, the CDR3 is TGTGCCAGCAGCGCCCCGGGACTAGCGCATTACAATGAGCAGTTCTTC.